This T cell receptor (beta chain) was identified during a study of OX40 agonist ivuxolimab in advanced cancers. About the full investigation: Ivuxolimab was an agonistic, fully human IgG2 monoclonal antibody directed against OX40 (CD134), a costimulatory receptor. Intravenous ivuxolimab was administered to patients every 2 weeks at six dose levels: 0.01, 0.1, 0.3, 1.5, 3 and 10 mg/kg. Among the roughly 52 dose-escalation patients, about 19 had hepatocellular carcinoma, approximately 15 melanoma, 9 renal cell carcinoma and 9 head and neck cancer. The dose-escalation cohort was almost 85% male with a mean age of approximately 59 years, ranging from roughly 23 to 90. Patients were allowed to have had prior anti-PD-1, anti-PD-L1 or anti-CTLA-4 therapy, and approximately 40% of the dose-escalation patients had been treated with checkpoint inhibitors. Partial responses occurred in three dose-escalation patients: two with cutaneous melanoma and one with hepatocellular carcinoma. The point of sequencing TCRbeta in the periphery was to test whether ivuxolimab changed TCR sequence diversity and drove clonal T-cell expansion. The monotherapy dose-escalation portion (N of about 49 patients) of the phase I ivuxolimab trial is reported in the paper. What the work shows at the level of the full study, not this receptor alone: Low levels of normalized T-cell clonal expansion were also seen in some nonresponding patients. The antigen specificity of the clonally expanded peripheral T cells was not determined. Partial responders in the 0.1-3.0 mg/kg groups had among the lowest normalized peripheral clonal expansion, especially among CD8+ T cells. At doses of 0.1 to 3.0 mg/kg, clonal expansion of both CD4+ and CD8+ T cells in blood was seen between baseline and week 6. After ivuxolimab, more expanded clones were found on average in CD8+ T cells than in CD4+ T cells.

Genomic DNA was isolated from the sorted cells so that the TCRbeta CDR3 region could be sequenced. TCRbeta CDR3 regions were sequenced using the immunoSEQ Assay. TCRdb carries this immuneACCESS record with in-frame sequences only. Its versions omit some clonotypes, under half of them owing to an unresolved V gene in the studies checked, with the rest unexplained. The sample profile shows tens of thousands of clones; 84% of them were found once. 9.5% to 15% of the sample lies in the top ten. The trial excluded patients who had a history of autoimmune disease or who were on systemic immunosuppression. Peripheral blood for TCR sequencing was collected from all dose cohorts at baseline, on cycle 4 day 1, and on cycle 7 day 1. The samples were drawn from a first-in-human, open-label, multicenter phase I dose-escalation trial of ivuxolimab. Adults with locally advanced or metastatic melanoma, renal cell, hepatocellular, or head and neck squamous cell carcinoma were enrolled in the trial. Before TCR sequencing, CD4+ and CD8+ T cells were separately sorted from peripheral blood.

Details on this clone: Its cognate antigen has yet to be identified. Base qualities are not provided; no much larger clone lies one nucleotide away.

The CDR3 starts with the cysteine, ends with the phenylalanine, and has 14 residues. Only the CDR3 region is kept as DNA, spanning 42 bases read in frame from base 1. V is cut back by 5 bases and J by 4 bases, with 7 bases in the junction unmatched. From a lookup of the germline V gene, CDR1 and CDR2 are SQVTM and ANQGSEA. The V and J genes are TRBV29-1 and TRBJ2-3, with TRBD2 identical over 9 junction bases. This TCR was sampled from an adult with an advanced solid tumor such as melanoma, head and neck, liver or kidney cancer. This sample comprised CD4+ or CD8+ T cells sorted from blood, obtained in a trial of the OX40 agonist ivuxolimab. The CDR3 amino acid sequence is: CSVPLAGAPDTQYF. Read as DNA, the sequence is TGCAGCGTTCCATTAGCGGGAGCCCCAGATACGCAGTATTTT.